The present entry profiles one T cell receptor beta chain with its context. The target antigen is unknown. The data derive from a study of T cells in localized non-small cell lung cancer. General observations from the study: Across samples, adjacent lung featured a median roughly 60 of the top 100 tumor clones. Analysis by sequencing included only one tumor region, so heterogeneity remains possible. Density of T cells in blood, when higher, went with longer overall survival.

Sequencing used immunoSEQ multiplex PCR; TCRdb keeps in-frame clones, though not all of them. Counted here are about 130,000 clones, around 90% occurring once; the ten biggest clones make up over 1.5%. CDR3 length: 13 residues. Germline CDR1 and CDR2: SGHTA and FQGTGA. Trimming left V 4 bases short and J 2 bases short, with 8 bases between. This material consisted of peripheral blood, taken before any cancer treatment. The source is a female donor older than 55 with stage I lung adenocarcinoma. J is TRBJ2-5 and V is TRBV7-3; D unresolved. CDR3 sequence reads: CASSWSGQETQYF. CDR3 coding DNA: TGTGCCAGCAGCTGGAGTGGGCAAGAGACCCAGTACTTC.